These 28 T cell receptor beta chains share one sample of origin, sequenced in a study of T cells expressing NK-cell markers (dated by TCRdb to 2019 to 2021). Receptor amplification or capture employed 5' RACE. TCRdb lists the instrument as Illumina HiSeq 2000. The reads went through TCRdb reprocessing, and each CDR3 protein sequence gets one entry with no DNA. The sample table includes about 380,000 distinct CDR3 sequences. Of the sample, 5.2% is held by the ten largest clones. The specimen sequenced was blood T cells: a sorted CD56 or NKG2C T cell subset, CD4+ or CD8+ T cells, or bulk PBMC T cells (not recorded which). These receptors came from a man aged 18-69 years in good health.

The rearrangement joins TRBV4-2 to TRBJ1-6; TCRdb's D call, TRBD1, is unchecked because there is no DNA. From germline, CDR1 is LGHNA and CDR2 YNFKEQ. The CDR3 length is 14 residues. CDR3 sequence: CASSPRGLDSPLHF.

The chain couples TRBV24-1 to TRBJ2-7; TCRdb outputs TRBD2, but without DNA this stays unchecked. The CDR3 contains 15 residues. CDR1 is KGHDR, CDR2 SFDVKD, per germline. CDR3 residues: CATSDTRRGTYEQYF.

This chain links TRBV5-1 with TRBJ1-1; lacking DNA, the TRBD1 call made by TCRdb goes unchecked. The CDR3 loop spans 16 amino acids. Looked up from germline, CDR1 is SGHRS and CDR2 is YFSETQ. CDR3 loop: CASSLVRTGTNTEAFF.

J is TRBJ2-1 and V is TRBV6-1; TCRdb selects TRBD1, and the lack of DNA leaves this call unchecked. This CDR3 has 13 residues. CDR1 is MNHNS and CDR2 is SASEGT in the germline V gene. Here the CDR3 reads CASKGGGYNEQFF.

CDR3 in amino acids: CASSVRGDQYF. This chain links TRBV5-6 with TRBJ2-4; without DNA, the TCRdb call of TRBD1 cannot be checked. Looked up from germline, CDR1 is SGHDT and CDR2 is YYEEEE. The CDR3 contains 11 residues.

V is TRBV7-2 and J is TRBJ2-7; the TCRdb call, TRBD1, lacks DNA for checking. Per the germline V gene, CDR1 is SGHTA and CDR2 is FQGNSA. The CDR3 length is 14 residues. The CDR3 is CASSSSGGANEQYF.

This rearrangement joins TRBV6-5 to TRBJ2-1; the TRBD1 assignment by TCRdb is unverifiable without DNA. This CDR3 contains 16 residues. CDR1 MNHEY and CDR2 SVGAGI come from the germline V gene. The CDR3 loop reads CASSYTWGQGAYEQFF.

This chain uses TRBV6-2 or TRBV6-3 with TRBJ2-2. Germline loops: CDR1 MNHEY, CDR2 SVGEGT. The CDR3 loop spans 13 amino acids. CDR3 in amino acids: CASSYQNTGELFF.

This chain connects TRBV2 to TRBJ1-5. This CDR3 has 13 amino acids. From germline, CDR1 is SNHLY and CDR2 FYNNEI. The CDR3 loop is CASSPGEGQPQHF.

The CDR3 sequence is CSAERQVLTTDTQYF. The chain combines TRBV20-1 with TRBJ2-3. This CDR3 is 15 amino acids long. Per the germline V gene, CDR1 is DFQATT and CDR2 is SNEGSKA (reference sequence).

The rearrangement joins TRBV7-2 to TRBJ2-3; there is no DNA to check the TCRdb D call of TRBD1. CDR1 SGHTA and CDR2 FQGNSA come from the germline V gene. The CDR3 length is 17 residues. CDR3 in amino acids: CASSRQRSGAGEDTQYF.

The rearrangement links TRBV7-8 to TRBJ2-5; TCRdb designates TRBD2, a call that cannot be tested without DNA. Looked up from germline, CDR1 is SGHVS and CDR2 is FQNEAQ. The CDR3 totals 18 residues. CDR3: CASSQGLSSGVRQETQYF.

The chain recombines TRBV18 with TRBJ2-1. This CDR3 region has 14 residues. Looked up from germline, CDR1 is KGHSH and CDR2 is LQKENI. The CDR3 region is CASSPPQEEGEQFF.

V and J are TRBV7-8 and TRBJ1-3; the D call from TCRdb, TRBD1, cannot be confirmed without DNA. CDR1 is SGHVS and CDR2 is FQNEAQ in the germline V gene. The CDR3 has 17 amino acids. The CDR3 here is CASSLEYQGSSGNTIYF.

The chain uses TRBV6-1 and TRBJ2-5. This CDR3 has 14 amino acids. The germline CDR1 and CDR2 sequences are MNHNS and SASEGT. The CDR3: CASSVQPVAETQYF.

V is TRBV6-1 and J is TRBJ1-4. CDR3 size: 14 residues. CDR1 and CDR2 (germline): MNHNS, SASEGT. CDR3 amino acids: CASTRTRGGEKLFF.

The chain joins TRBV18 to TRBJ2-1; TCRdb lists TRBD2, though no DNA is available to test this call. CDR1 and CDR2 from the germline V gene are KGHSH and LQKENI. The CDR3 is 16 amino acids. The CDR3 protein is CASSPTSGLAIGEQFF.

The chain carries TRBV10-3 and TRBJ1-1; the D call from TCRdb, TRBD1, cannot be confirmed without DNA. Germline lookup yields CDR1 ENHRY and CDR2 SYGVKD. CDR3 size: 13 residues. The CDR3 sequence is CAISRQGGTEAFF.

This chain joins TRBV10-3 and TRBJ2-3; checking the TCRdb D call of TRBD1 is not possible without DNA. CDR1 and CDR2 (germline): ENHRY, SYGVKD. The CDR3 has 14 residues. CDR3 amino acids: CAINPGQGGDTQYF.

This chain connects TRBV4-1 to TRBJ2-3. CDR3 length: 15 amino acids. CDR1 is MGHRA and CDR2 is YSYEKL in the germline V gene. CDR3 loop: CASSRGFTSTDTQYF.

The chain links TRBV6-5 to TRBJ2-5; TCRdb proposes TRBD1, but this gene call is untestable without DNA. The CDR3 contains 15 residues. Germline CDR1 reads MNHEY; CDR2 reads SVGAGI. The CDR3 sequence: CASSYAGGAQETQYF.

The chain uses TRBV7-8 and TRBJ2-2. CDR1 and CDR2 from the germline V gene are SGHVS and FQNEAQ. The CDR3 sequence is 16 residues long. This chain's CDR3 is CASSLARTMNTGELFF.

This chain uses TRBV5-1 with TRBJ1-5. Germline assignment: CDR1 SGHRS and CDR2 YFSETQ. This CDR3 is 15 amino acids long. CDR3 in amino acids: CASSLDFHSNQPQHF.

The chain joins TRBV29-1 to TRBJ2-7; TCRdb outputs TRBD1, but without DNA this stays unchecked. The CDR3 runs 12 residues. Germline V gene data show CDR1 as SQVTM and CDR2 as ANQGSEA. Here the CDR3 reads CSATLTPQRQYF.

The J gene is TRBJ2-3, the V gene TRBV27; TCRdb outputs TRBD1, but without DNA this stays unchecked. Germline CDR1 and CDR2: MNHEY and SMNVEV (reference sequence). CDR3 length: 14 amino acids. The CDR3 here is CASSPLQGSDTQYF.

J is TRBJ1-1 and V is TRBV12-3 or TRBV12-4; TCRdb names TRBD1, which stays unverified in the absence of DNA. The CDR3 has 18 amino acids. CDR3 protein: CASRLTKGQGGTNTEAFF.

V and J are TRBV7-9 and TRBJ1-1. The CDR3 spans 13 residues. Germline V lookup: CDR1 SEHNR, CDR2 FQNEAQ (reference sequence). CDR3 amino acids: CASSGLRNTEAFF.

The J gene is TRBJ2-3, the V gene TRBV5-6; the D gene TCRdb calls, TRBD1, cannot be checked with no DNA. There are 16 residues in the CDR3. CDR1 SGHDT and CDR2 YYEEEE come from the germline V gene. The CDR3 reads CASSLPGQGGEDTQYF.